This TCR beta chain originates from a study of PD-L1 blockade in urothelial cancer. Study summary: Atezolizumab at 1,200 mg intravenously every 3 weeks was started by patients at some point between 2014 and 2015. Males with urothelial cancer arising in the bladder constituted most of the 29 patients.

Indicated time point: pretreatment peripheral blood. Assay: immunoSEQ multiplex PCR; the TCRdb copy retains only in-frame clones and omits some. This sample carries 70,000 or so clones, 85% to 90% of them seen once, and the ten largest clones take approximately 5%. Deletions cut 0 bases from V and 4 bases from J, with 12 bases between. Germline-derived CDR1 and CDR2 are MNHEY and SVGAGI. The CDR3 is 15 residues long. The receptor was isolated from a man aged 70-80 years with urothelial cancer. The chain combines TRBV6-5 with TRBJ1-1; TRBD1 might be the D (5 bases). Sample: PBMCs, taken around atezolizumab (anti-PD-L1) treatment. The CDR3 nucleotides are TGTGCCAGCAGTTACTCGGCAGGGCGGGGCACTGAAGCTTTCTTT. This sequence encodes CASSYSAGRGTEAFF.